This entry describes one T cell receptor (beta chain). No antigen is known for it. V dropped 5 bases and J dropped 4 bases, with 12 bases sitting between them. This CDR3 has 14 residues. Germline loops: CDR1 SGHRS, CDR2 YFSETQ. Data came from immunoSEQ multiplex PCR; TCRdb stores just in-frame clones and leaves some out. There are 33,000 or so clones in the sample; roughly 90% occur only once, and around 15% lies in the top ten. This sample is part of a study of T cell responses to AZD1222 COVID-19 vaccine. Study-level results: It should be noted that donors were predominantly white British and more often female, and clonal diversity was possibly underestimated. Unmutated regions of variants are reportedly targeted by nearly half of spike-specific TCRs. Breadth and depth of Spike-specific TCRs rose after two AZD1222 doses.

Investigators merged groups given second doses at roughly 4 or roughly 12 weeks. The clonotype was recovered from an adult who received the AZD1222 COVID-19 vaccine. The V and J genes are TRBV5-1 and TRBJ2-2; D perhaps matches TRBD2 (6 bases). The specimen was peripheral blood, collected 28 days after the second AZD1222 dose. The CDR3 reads CASSLSGVTGELFF. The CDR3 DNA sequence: TGCGCCAGCAGTCTATCGGGGGTCACCGGGGAGCTGTTTTTT.